Presented here are 21 T cell receptor beta chains from one specimen sequenced in a study of blood T cell repertoires in COVID-19. Method: immunoSEQ multiplex PCR; TCRdb's copy keeps in-frame clones and lacks some. The sample includes roughly 160,000 clones, around 89% seen only once; the top ten take roughly 1.9%. The source material was peripheral blood. The receptor source for this set is a man in his fifties or sixties who had recovered from COVID-19.

This chain joins TRBV7-3 and TRBJ2-7; TRBD2 matches 7 bases. V gave up 5 bases and J gave up 1 base; unmatched junction bases: 8. This CDR3 spans 15 amino acids. CDR1 is SGHTA and CDR2 is FQGTGA in the germline V gene. The CDR3 sequence: CASSPGTTPSYEQYF. CDR3 DNA: TGTGCCAGCAGCCCCGGGACTACCCCGTCCTACGAGCAGTACTTC.

This sequence joins TRBV10-3 and TRBJ2-7; D is uncertain. CDR3 length: 11 residues. Deletions cut 10 bases from V and 5 bases from J, with 12 bases between. Germline CDR1 is ENHRY and CDR2 is SYGVKD. The CDR3 loop is CATEAADEQYF. CDR3 nucleotides: TGTGCCACCGAGGCAGCCGACGAGCAGTACTTC.

The V and J genes are TRBV2 and TRBJ2-7, with no clear D. The CDR3 extends over 13 amino acids. V was pared by 5 bases and J by 10 bases, with 18 bases between. Per germline, CDR1 SNHLY and CDR2 FYNNEI. CDR3 nucleotide sequence: TGTGCCAGCAGTACTAACCCGGTCACAAGCCAGTACTTC. Translating gives CASSTNPVTSQYF. The full variable domain, its missing parts supplied by reference TRBV2 and TRBJ2-7, is EPEVTQTPSHQVTQMGQEVILRCVPISNHLYFYWYRQILGQKVEFLVSFYNNEISEKSEIFDDQFSVERPDGSNFTLKIRSTKLEDSAMYFCASSTNPVTSQYFGPGTRLTVT.

The chain is built from TRBV10-2 and TRBJ2-1; 7 bases map to TRBD1. Looked up from germline, CDR1 is WSHSY and CDR2 is SAAADI. The CDR3 has 16 amino acids. The J segment lost 1 base and the V segment lost 6 bases, leaving 9 bases of the junction unmatched. The CDR3 is CASSTRQGESYNEQFF. The CDR3 DNA reads as TGCGCCAGCAGCACACGACAGGGAGAGTCCTACAATGAGCAGTTCTTC.

The V and J genes are TRBV4-3 and TRBJ2-5; possible D gene TRBD1, 5 bases. Germline-derived CDR1 and CDR2 are LGHNA and YSLEER. CDR3 length: 13 residues. Between the trimmed V and J ends, which lost 4 bases and 2 bases, there was a span of 8 bases. The CDR3 nucleotides are TGCGCCAGCAGCCGCCGGACACAAGAGACCCAGTACTTC. Its protein product is CASSRRTQETQYF.

V gene TRBV7-7 combines with J gene TRBJ2-1; 7 nucleotides match TRBD1. This CDR3 contains 14 residues. Unmatched junction bases numbered 9, after V lost 3 bases and J lost 10 bases. Looked up from germline, CDR1 is SSHAT and CDR2 is FNYEAQ (reference sequence). The CDR3 DNA follows: TGTGCCAGCAGCTTGAGACAGGGTCTGGAGGAGCAGTTCTTC. Its protein product is CASSLRQGLEEQFF. Full variable domain (rest looked up from reference TRBV7-7 and TRBJ2-1): GAGVSQSPRYKVTKRGQDVTLRCDPISSHATLYWYQQALGQGPEFLTYFNYEAQPDKSGLPSDRFSAERPEGSISTLTIQRTEQRDSAMYRCASSLRQGLEEQFFGPGTRLTVL.

This rearrangement joins TRBV27 to TRBJ2-1; the D gene is possibly TRBD2 (5 bases). Looked up from germline, CDR1 is MNHEY and CDR2 is SMNVEV (reference sequence). The CDR3 is 13 amino acids. V lost 4 bases and J lost 5, with 9 bases in between. The CDR3 is CASSSLANNEQFF. CDR3 sequence (DNA): TGTGCCAGCAGTTCTCTAGCCAACAATGAGCAGTTCTTC.

The chain couples TRBV28 to TRBJ1-1, with D possibly being TRBD1 (5 bases). The CDR3 is made up of 14 amino acids. CDR1 and CDR2 (germline): MDHEN, SYDVKM. Trimming cost V 7 bases and J 4 bases, with 16 bases left between them. The CDR3 reads CASTPGDRSTEAFF. CDR3 nucleotide sequence: TGTGCCAGCACCCCCGGAGACAGAAGCACTGAAGCTTTCTTT.

The gene calls are TRBV2 and TRBJ1-5; D call uncertain. Trimming pared 1 base from V and 0 bases from J, leaving 4 bases between. Germline assignment: CDR1 SNHLY and CDR2 FYNNEI. This CDR3 contains 14 residues. This chain's CDR3 is CASSEEHSNQPQHF. The DNA for the CDR3 is TGTGCCAGCAGTGAAGAACATAGCAATCAGCCCCAGCATTTT. Using reference TRBV2 and TRBJ1-5 for the parts outside the CDR3, the full variable domain is EPEVTQTPSHQVTQMGQEVILRCVPISNHLYFYWYRQILGQKVEFLVSFYNNEISEKSEIFDDQFSVERPDGSNFTLKIRSTKLEDSAMYFCASSEEHSNQPQHFGDGTRLSIL.

V gene TRBV4-1 combines with J gene TRBJ2-2; TRBD2 aligns across 10 bases. CDR1 and CDR2 (germline): MGHRA, YSYEKL. The V and J ends lost 4 bases and 4 bases, in that order; junction bases with no gene match: 3. The CDR3 is made up of 15 amino acids. CDR3 loop: CASSRSGGTTGELFF. CDR3 DNA: TGCGCCAGCAGCCGTAGCGGGGGGACCACCGGGGAGCTGTTTTTT.

The chain is built from TRBV3-1 (or the pseudogene TRBV3-2) and TRBJ1-1; 9 positions agree with TRBD1. J gave up 3 bases and V 11 bases, and 7 bases lay outside the gene matches. The CDR3 runs to 13 residues. CDR1 and CDR2 (germline): LGHDT, YNNKEL (reference sequence). The CDR3 protein is CAAGGQGYTEAFF. In DNA form, the CDR3 reads TGTGCCGCGGGGGGACAGGGCTACACTGAAGCTTTCTTT.

The chain joins TRBV5-1 to TRBJ2-6; D gene ambiguous. The CDR3 covers 18 residues. V was pared by 4 bases and J by 0 bases, with 17 bases between. Germline CDR1 and CDR2: SGHRS and YFSETQ. CDR3 sequence: CASSPMGRPSSGANVLTF. CDR3 in DNA: TGCGCCAGCAGCCCGATGGGCCGGCCGAGCTCTGGGGCCAACGTCCTGACTTTC.

The V call is TRBV11-2, the J call TRBJ1-5; D not certain. Germline loops: CDR1 SGHAT, CDR2 FQNNGV. The CDR3 totals 13 residues. V was pared by 3 bases and J by 7 bases, with 10 bases between. The CDR3 DNA sequence: TGTGCCAGCAGCTTGGAGCGGACGCAGCCCCAGCATTTT. Its protein product is CASSLERTQPQHF. Looking up the rest from reference TRBV11-2 and TRBJ1-5 gives the full variable domain: EAGVAQSPRYKIIEKRQSVAFWCNPISGHATLYWYQQILGQGPKLLIQFQNNGVVDDSQLPKDRFSAERLKGVDSTLKIQPAKLEDSAVYLCASSLERTQPQHFGDGTRLSIL.

The chain carries TRBV7-9 and TRBJ2-7; D possibly corresponds to TRBD1 (5 bases). Trimming left V 4 bases short and J 4 bases short, with 11 bases between. CDR1 is SEHNR and CDR2 is FQNEAQ in the germline V gene (reference sequence). The CDR3 is 13 amino acids. The CDR3 region is CASSSPPGYEQYF. In nucleotides, the CDR3 is TGTGCCAGCAGCTCACCCCCAGGGTACGAGCAGTACTTC.

This clone occurred a few times. V gene TRBV19 combines with J gene TRBJ2-2; D is unclear. V was trimmed by 2 bases and J by 7 bases, leaving 5 bases between them. The CDR3 contains 12 residues. The germline CDR1 and CDR2 sequences are LNHDA and SQIVND (reference sequence). The CDR3 DNA follows: TGTGCCAGTAGTATACCCAGCGGGGAGCTGTTTTTT. As protein: CASSIPSGELFF.

The chain joins TRBV6-2 or TRBV6-3 to TRBJ2-5; tentatively, D is TRBD2 (5 bases). With 0 bases removed from V and 4 bases from J, the gap between germline ends came to 15 bases. The CDR3 extends over 16 amino acids. CDR1 is MNHEY, CDR2 SVGEGT, per germline. This chain's CDR3 is CASSYSSIPGRETQYF. CDR3 DNA sequence: TGTGCCAGCAGTTACTCGAGTATCCCGGGGAGAGAGACCCAGTACTTC.

This chain connects TRBV6-5 to TRBJ2-7; tentatively, D is TRBD1 (5 bases). Trimming cost V 7 bases and J 3 bases, with 13 bases left between them. This CDR3 has 13 residues. Per the germline V gene, CDR1 is MNHEY and CDR2 is SVGAGI. CDR3 residues: CASKGQGYYEQYF. DNA of the CDR3: TGTGCCAGCAAAGGGCAGGGTTACTACGAGCAGTACTTC.

The chain has TRBV6-5 and TRBJ2-7; D perhaps matches TRBD1 (6 bases). Looked up from germline, CDR1 is MNHEY and CDR2 is SVGAGI. Trimming left V 6 bases short and J 1 base short, with 16 bases between. The CDR3 is 15 residues long. CDR3 region: CASSPLTTGSYEQYF. In nucleotides, the CDR3 is TGTGCCAGCAGCCCCCTGACGACAGGTTCCTACGAGCAGTACTTC.

This clone was seen a single time. The chain couples TRBV6-5 to TRBJ2-5; 10 nucleotides agree with TRBD2. CDR1 is MNHEY and CDR2 is SVGAGI in the germline V gene. Germline trimming cut 6 bases from V and 2 bases from J; bases unmatched to any gene: 3. The CDR3 has 14 amino acids. The CDR3 loop is CASRPLAGQETQYF. CDR3 coding DNA: TGTGCCAGCAGACCACTAGCGGGGCAAGAGACCCAGTACTTC.

This rearrangement joins TRBV9 to TRBJ1-1; TRBD1 matches 7 bases. The germline gives CDR1 SGDLS, CDR2 YYNGEE. The CDR3 runs to 14 residues. Trimming at V came to 0 bases and at J to 4 bases, leaving 3 bases not matched to a gene. CDR3: CASSVAHRGTEAFF. In DNA form, the CDR3 reads TGTGCCAGCAGCGTAGCTCACAGGGGCACTGAAGCTTTCTTT.

In DNA, the CDR3 is TGTGCCAGCAGCTTAGGTCTGGCGGGAGGGCAAGAGACCCAGTACTTC. Amino acid sequence: CASSLGLAGGQETQYF. The chain uses TRBV7-6 and TRBJ2-5, with 9 bases matching TRBD2. The CDR3 is made up of 16 amino acids. Germline lookup yields CDR1 SGHVS and CDR2 FNYEAQ. After removal of 1 base from V and 2 bases from J, the junction contained 5 bases not matched to a gene. Combining the CDR3 with reference TRBV7-6 and TRBJ2-5 gives the whole variable domain GAGVSQSPRYKVTKRGQDVALRCDPISGHVSLYWYRQALGQGPEFLTYFNYEAQQDKSGLPNDRFSAERPEGSISTLTIQRTEQRDSAMYRCASSLGLAGGQETQYFGPGTRLLVL.